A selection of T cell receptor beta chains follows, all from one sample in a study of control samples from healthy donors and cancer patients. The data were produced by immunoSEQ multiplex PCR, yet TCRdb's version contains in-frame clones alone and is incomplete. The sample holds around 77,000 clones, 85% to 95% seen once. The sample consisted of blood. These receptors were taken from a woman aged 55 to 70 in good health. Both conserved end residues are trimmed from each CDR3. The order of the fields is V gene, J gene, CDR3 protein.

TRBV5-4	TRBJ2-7	ASSSGTGTGEQY
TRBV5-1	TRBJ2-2	ASSLAAGASGELF
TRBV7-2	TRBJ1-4	ASSLQDREKLF
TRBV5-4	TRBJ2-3	ASSLVAGGTDTQY
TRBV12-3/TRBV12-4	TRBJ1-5	ASSFYRGQPQH
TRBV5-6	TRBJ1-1	ASSLWSGFNTEAF
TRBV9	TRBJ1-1	ASSTEQGESAEAF
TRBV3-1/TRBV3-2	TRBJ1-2	ASSQGNYGYT
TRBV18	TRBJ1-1	ASSPMDWDEAF
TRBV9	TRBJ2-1	ASSSQGGANEQF
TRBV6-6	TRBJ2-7	ASSEGAHSYEQY
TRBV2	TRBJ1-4	ATGARGNEKLF
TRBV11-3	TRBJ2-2	ASSLGAVGAGELF
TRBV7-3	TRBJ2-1	ASSLMGGEGNEQF
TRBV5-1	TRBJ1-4	ASSLVQGTGEKLF
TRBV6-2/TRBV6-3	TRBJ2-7	ASSYLGGAYEQY
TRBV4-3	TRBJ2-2	ASSPNPGTGELF
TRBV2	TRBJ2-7	ASSLDRDSYEQY
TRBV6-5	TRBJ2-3	ASSRTGVLTDTQY
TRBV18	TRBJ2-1	ASSPRDAKRNEQF
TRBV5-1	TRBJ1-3	ASSRGLGNTIY
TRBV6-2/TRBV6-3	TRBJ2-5	ASSYIPSAGGFQETQY
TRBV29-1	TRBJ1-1	SVTRGWNTEAF
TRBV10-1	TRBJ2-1	ASSDPRGTSAYNEQF
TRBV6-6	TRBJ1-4	ASRPNREKNEKLF
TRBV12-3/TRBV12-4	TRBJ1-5	ASSLTGNQPQH
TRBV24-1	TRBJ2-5	ATSDFTYGRELETQY
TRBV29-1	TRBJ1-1	SVAGSLNTEAF
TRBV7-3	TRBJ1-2	ASSLSLAEPNYGYT
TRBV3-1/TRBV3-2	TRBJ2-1	ASSQPQSPYNEQF
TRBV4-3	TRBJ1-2	ASSQDLTGTYGYT
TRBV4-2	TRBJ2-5	ASSQGIGLAGEETQY
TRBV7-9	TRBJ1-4	ASSSINYRGEKLF
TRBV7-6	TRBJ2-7	ASSLGGRGTGEQY
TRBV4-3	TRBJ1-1	ASSQFGTANTEAF
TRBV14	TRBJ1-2	ASSQVWTGGYT
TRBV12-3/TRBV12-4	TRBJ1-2	ASVKGTTYGYT
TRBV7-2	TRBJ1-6	ASSSRTSLNSPLH
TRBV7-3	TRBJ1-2	ASSLRPGTDGYT
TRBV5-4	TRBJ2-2	ASSLGTTGHNTGELF
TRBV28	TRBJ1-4	ASSVDSIREKLF
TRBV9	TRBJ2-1	ASSTDFPNEQF
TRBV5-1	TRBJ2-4	ASSLEPVAPKNIQY